What follows describes a single TCR beta chain. It lacks a known antigen. No quality values exist for individual bases; no much larger clone is one base distant. The sample belongs to a study of radiotherapy plus CTLA-4 blockade in lung cancer (dated by TCRdb to between 2017 and 2018). Study-level background: Objective responses occurred in approximately 19% of enrolled patients, and 30% to 35% achieved disease control.

The study evaluated CTLA-4 blockade (ipilimumab) given together with focal radiation therapy in patients who had chemo-refractory metastatic non-small-cell lung cancer. Library method: the immunoSEQ multiplex PCR assay. The table was pulled from immuneACCESS by TCRdb, which kept in-frame rearrangements only. Such tables lose some clones; where checked, under half of the loss comes from unresolved V genes, and the rest has no known cause. For this sample there are about 86,000 clones; under 85% appear just once. The leading ten clones occupy 0.75% to 0.85% of the sample. Broader findings and caveats from the paper: After treatment with radiotherapy and ipilimumab, TCR clones that originated in tumors expanded in peripheral blood. The strongest predictors of response, as reported, were early dynamic changes in blood T cell clones along with a rise in serum interferon-beta after radiation.

The junction carries 12 bases between V and J, which are trimmed by 3 bases and 5 bases respectively. Per the germline V gene (reference sequence), WNHNN is the CDR1 and SYGVQD is the CDR2. The CDR3 holds 14 amino acids from the cysteine to the phenylalanine. Only the CDR3 DNA is retained, 42 bases long and in frame from the first base. The chain links TRBV10-1 with TRBJ2-3; the D gene is perhaps TRBD2, from 7 matching bases. The specimen comprised peripheral blood, sampled from a patient treated with radiotherapy plus ipilimumab. This sequence originates from a human donor with non-small cell lung cancer who had stable disease on radiotherapy plus ipilimumab. Here the CDR3 is given as CASSDGGGRDTQYF. The DNA reads as follows: TGCGCCAGCAGTGATGGGGGGGGCAGAGATACGCAGTATTTT.